The rows below give T cell receptor beta chains drawn from one sample of a study of TIL therapy for anti-PD-1-resistant metastatic lung cancer. TCRdb's table, derived via immunoSEQ multiplex PCR, lists solely in-frame clones and lacks some. The profile shows 95,000 or so clones, around three fifths of them singletons. The sample here was tumor tissue, taken at baseline. Receptors were obtained from a person aged 25-85 years with non-small cell lung cancer. Both conserved end residues are part of each CDR3. D genes are given only for firm matches. Clone size appears in some rows only: once, few, many, or a class for an expanded clone.

DNA,CDR3,D,J,V,size
TGTGCCAGCAGTTACTCGTGGCGGGGGCCCCAAGAGACCCAGTACTTC,CASSYSWRGPQETQYF,-,TRBJ2-5,TRBV6-2/TRBV6-3,-
TGTGCCAGCAGTGTAAGTCAGCGAGGCTACACCTTC,CASSVSQRGYTF,-,TRBJ1-2,TRBV12-3/TRBV12-4,-
TGTGCCTGGAGTGCCATAATACGGACAGTCTATTTCTCGGGCTACACCTTC,CAWSAIIRTVYFSGYTF,-,TRBJ1-2,TRBV30,-
TGTGCCAGTGGACAGGAACACTTTAGCAATCAGCCCCAGCATTTT,CASGQEHFSNQPQHF,TRBD1,TRBJ1-5,TRBV2,-
TGTGCCACCAGTGATTCAGGCCAAAAACTGTTTTTT,CATSDSGQKLFF,-,TRBJ1-4,TRBV24-1,-
TGTGCCAGCAGCGTTATCGGCAGGGGGAGAACTGAAGCTTTCTTT,CASSVIGRGRTEAFF,TRBD1,TRBJ1-1,TRBV5-6,many
TGCGCCAGCAGCCAAGACAGCAGAGGGAGGGGCTATGGCTACACCTTC,CASSQDSRGRGYGYTF,-,TRBJ1-2,TRBV4-3,-
TGTGCCAGCAGTCGACTCCGGGACAGGGCCTACGAGCAGTACTTC,CASSRLRDRAYEQYF,TRBD1,TRBJ2-7,TRBV6-5,-
TGTGCCAGCAGCTCCCAAACGAGAGACAATCAGCCCCAGCATTTT,CASSSQTRDNQPQHF,-,TRBJ1-5,TRBV7-8,many
TGTGCCAGCAGTCCAGTCACAGGGGGCAAACACAATGAAAAACTGTTTTTT,CASSPVTGGKHNEKLFF,TRBD1,TRBJ1-4,TRBV28,-
TGCGCCAGCAGCTCAGGACAGTCCTACGAGCAGTACTTC,CASSSGQSYEQYF,-,TRBJ2-7,TRBV5-1,-
TGCGCCAGCAGCCAAGATTGGGGACTAGCGGAGTCGGTGGGCGGGGAGCTGTTTTTT,CASSQDWGLAESVGGELFF,TRBD2,TRBJ2-2,TRBV4-3,-
TGTGCCAGCAGCCGGGACAACTACAATGAGCAGTTCTTC,CASSRDNYNEQFF,-,TRBJ2-1,TRBV12-3/TRBV12-4,-
TGTGCCAGCGGGCCTAGCGAAAAACTGTTTTTT,CASGPSEKLFF,-,TRBJ1-4,TRBV28,-
TGCGCCAGCAGCCAATCGAGGGCGCCCTATTATCCGAACACCGGGGAGCTGTTTTTT,CASSQSRAPYYPNTGELFF,-,TRBJ2-2,TRBV4-1,once